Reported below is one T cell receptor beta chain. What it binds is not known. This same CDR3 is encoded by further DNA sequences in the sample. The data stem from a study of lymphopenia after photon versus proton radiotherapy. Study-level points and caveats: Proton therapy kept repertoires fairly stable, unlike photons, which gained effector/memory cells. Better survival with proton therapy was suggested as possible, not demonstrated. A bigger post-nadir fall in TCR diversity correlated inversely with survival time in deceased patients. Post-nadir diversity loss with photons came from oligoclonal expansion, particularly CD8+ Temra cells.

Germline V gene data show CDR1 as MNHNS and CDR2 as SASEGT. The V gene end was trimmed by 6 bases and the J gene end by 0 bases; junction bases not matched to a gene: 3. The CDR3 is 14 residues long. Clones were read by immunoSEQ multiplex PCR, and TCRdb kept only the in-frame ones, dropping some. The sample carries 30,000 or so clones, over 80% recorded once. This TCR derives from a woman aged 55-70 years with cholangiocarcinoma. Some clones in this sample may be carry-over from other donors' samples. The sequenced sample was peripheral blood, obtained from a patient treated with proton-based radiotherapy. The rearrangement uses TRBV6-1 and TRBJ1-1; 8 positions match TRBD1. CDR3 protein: CASSRQGMNTEAFF. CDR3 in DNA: TGTGCCAGCAGCAGACAGGGGATGAACACTGAAGCTTTCTTT.